This T cell receptor beta chain was identified in a study of PD-L1 blockade in urothelial cancer. General study points: Better progression-free and overall survival followed lower pretreatment blood clonality.

The V gene's germline CDR1 is SNHLY and CDR2 FYNNEI. The CDR3 spans 16 residues. Trimming pared 6 bases from V and 0 bases from J, leaving 17 bases between. Measured with immunoSEQ multiplex PCR; TCRdb has only the in-frame clones, and not every one. Here the sample spans more than 30,000 clones, around 88% being singletons. This clone has just one count. Its specificity is unknown. This TCR was recovered from a man aged 60-69 years with urothelial cancer. The specimen comprised PBMCs, sampled around atezolizumab (anti-PD-L1) treatment. V and J are TRBV2 and TRBJ2-5, with D perhaps matching TRBD1 (8 bases). The CDR3 DNA reads TGTGCCAGCAGCCTAGGACAGGGAGGGGACCAAGAGACCCAGTACTTC. It codes for CASSLGQGGDQETQYF.